This T cell receptor (beta chain) stems from a study of blood T cell repertoires in COVID-19 (TCRdb year 2020). Background on the whole study: Recovered participants in ImmuneRACE Cohort 3 were defined by two consecutive negative NP/OP PCR tests, clearance by a healthcare professional, or resolution of symptoms. Samples from collaborators originated in the United States, Italy and Spain and spanned both the acute and convalescent phases of COVID-19. The material from the prospective study consisted of cDNA or gDNA derived from T cells, B-cell-depleted T cells, or PBMCs. The dataset comprised deeply sampled blood TCRbeta repertoires from subjects exposed to, actively infected with, or recovered from COVID-19. The repertoires were made available in a free public database intended to serve as a resource for research on the immune response to SARS-CoV-2. The samples were drawn from two sources: the first 160 participants of the ongoing ImmuneRACE study, and 1,000 to 1,500 subjects contributed by 6 global collaborators. A de-identified subject ID, COVID-19 status, age in years and sex were almost always included in the sample metadata. Where available, HLA class I and class II types were obtained from metadata supplied by the sample provider rather than from assay-based typing. What the research found in general, with its limitations: Clinical and demographic metadata were provided uncurated, with the amount varying by source and participant.

About this clone itself: No cognate antigen has been identified for it. No base qualities exist here, and no much larger clone lies one base off it.

TCRbeta CDR3 regions were amplified from genomic DNA by means of the immunoSEQ Assay, a bias-controlled multiplex PCR. The source study handled its data this way. Nucleated cell counts per sample were estimated from amplification of reference gene primers within the assay. To quantify the absolute abundance of each unique TCRbeta CDR3 rearrangement, sequence reads were collapsed and filtered. For each sample, productive Simpson clonality was calculated as the square root of Simpson's diversity index over productive rearrangements. This is the immuneACCESS table as TCRdb keeps it, with only in-frame sequences that have V and J called. A part of the clones is gone; compared with another copy, unresolved V genes explain less than half, and the rest is unexplained. For V, J and clone size, that table is used; D and trimming come from the DNA. The sample records 350,000 to 400,000 clones, over 75% of which are singletons. The biggest ten clones account for less than 2.5% of the sample.

Trimming at the junction amounts to 1 base on V and 0 bases on J, and the germline ends lie 6 bases apart. The CDR3 spans 15 residues, from the cysteine through the phenylalanine. Only CDR3 DNA remains: 45 bases, in frame from the first base. Looking up the germline V gene (reference sequence) yields CDR1 LNHDA and CDR2 SQIVND. Enrolling through a virtual design, the prospective study's participants ranged in age from roughly 18 to 89 years and lived across some 23 United States geographic areas. Cohort assignment in the prospective study relied on participant-reported clinical history from a screening survey and a study questionnaire. Each participant in the prospective study had whole blood, serum and a nasopharyngeal or oropharyngeal swab collected by mobile phlebotomists. Additional blood draws and questionnaires over an approximately two-month period could optionally be provided by prospective study participants. Before DNA extraction, prospective study blood samples were shipped either frozen or at room temperature.

The receptor was derived from a man aged 35-49 years in a cohort exposed to, infected with or recovered from COVID-19 (not recorded which). Recombination connected TRBV19 to TRBJ1-4, and possibly TRBD1, on 6 matching bases. The sequencing input was PBMCs or T cells enriched from blood (not recorded which). The CDR3 here reads CASSIAGATNEKLFF. The DNA is as follows: TGTGCCAGTAGTATAGCAGGGGCAACTAATGAAAAACTGTTTTTT. This CDR3, with the reference TRBV19 and TRBJ1-4 proteins standing in past its ends, gives the full variable domain DGGITQSPKYLFRKEGQNVTLSCEQNLNHDAMYWYRQDPGQGLRLIYYSQIVNDFQKGDIAEGYSVSREKKESFPLTVTSAQKNPTAFYLCASSIAGATNEKLFFGSGTQLSVL.